This TCR beta chain was recorded in a study of CD8+ T cells in alopecia areata. At the level of the study: Disease severity was quantified as SALT score of affected scalp area. Whole-study findings and limits: Mouse data revealed clearer TCR sharing than patient data did, a gap possibly tied to HLA.

Germline lookup yields CDR1 GTSNPN and CDR2 SVGIG (reference sequence). V gave up 4 bases and J gave up 8 bases; unmatched junction bases: 5. CDR3 length: 13 residues. This clone was recorded a few times. The antigen is unknown. Treatment given: oral pan-JAK inhibitor, 5-10 mg twice daily. Extracted from the samples, RNA was reverse transcribed into cDNA to serve as the sequencing template. Profiled with immunoSEQ multiplex PCR; TCRdb holds only in-frame clones, not every one. The table lists about 290,000 clones, roughly 64% of them singletons. This specimen was CD4+ T cells sorted from blood, taken at week 24, from a patient treated with tofacitinib. The genes are TRBV30 and TRBJ1-6; TRBD1 aligns across 7 bases. This clonotype was obtained from a human donor with alopecia areata. CDR3 sequence reads: CAWIGTADSPLHF. In DNA form, the CDR3 reads TGTGCCTGGATCGGGACAGCTGATTCACCCCTCCACTTT.